This record concerns one T cell receptor (beta chain) sequence. The table lists this clone with a few counts. Its antigen has not been determined. No base qualities exist here, and no much larger clone lies one base off it. The sample's time point label is to be understood as: baseline before oral tofacitinib. Peripheral blood and lesional scalp punch biopsies were obtained from patients with alopecia areata. After PBMCs were isolated by density centrifugation and stained for CD3, CD4 and CD8, a FACSAria was used to sort CD4+ and CD8+ T cells. The method was the immunoSEQ multiplex PCR assay. RNA was extracted from all samples and reverse transcribed into cDNA as template for TCR sequencing. SuperScript III was used to make first-strand cDNA, primed with a 2:1 mix of oligo-dT and random hexamers. A synthetic immune receptor repertoire was used to gauge amplification bias, and whatever bias remained was removed computationally. The authors processed their data as follows. Raw reads were preprocessed for error removal, and CDR3 was defined according to IMGT conventions as running from the conserved cysteine to phenylalanine. Clonality was calculated as 1 minus Shannon entropy normalized by log2 of the number of productive unique TCRs. Scalp TCRbeta sequences were cross-referenced with sorted blood CD4 and CD8 repertoires so that the CD4 or CD8 identity of scalp clones could be inferred. TCRdb stores this immuneACCESS table with in-frame sequences only. Part of the clones is absent; in the studies checked, under half of the shortfall reflects unresolved V genes, and no reason is known for the rest. V and J calls and clone size follow that table, whereas D and trimming were derived from the DNA. This sample holds 150,000 to 200,000 clones; over 50% were observed only once. The top ten hold approximately 14% of the sample.

This record belongs to a study of CD8+ T cells in alopecia areata (dated 2018 in TCRdb). Regarding the study in general: The treated patients, all with moderate-to-severe alopecia areata, were enrolled in an open-label pilot trial of oral tofacitinib given at 5 to 10 mg twice daily. TCRbeta CDR3 regions were amplified by immunoSEQ multiplex PCR with 35 Vbeta forward and 13 Jbeta reverse primers. High-throughput TCRbeta sequencing was used to examine T cell clonal expansion in alopecia areata in both the C3H/HeJ mouse model and human patients. Biopsies were taken from tofacitinib-treated patients at baseline and again at 4 and 24 weeks into treatment, and several of those patients also had a later scalp biopsy. RNA came from the PAXgene miRNA kit for fixed scalp, the miRNeasy kit for PBMCs, and the RNeasy kit for mouse skin. Scalp clonality was compared among normal scalp (n=4), patchy alopecia areata scalp (n=8), and alopecia totalis/universalis scalp (n=8). Human TCRbeta sequencing covered scalp tissue and sorted CD4+ and CD8+ peripheral blood T cells from patchy and totalis/universalis alopecia areata patients and healthy controls. Tofacitinib was given for 6 to 18 months, followed by 6 months of follow-up off drug to assess delayed response and recurrence.

Here is what the overall study found, with its caveats: Unlike mouse skin, where gammadelta T cells dominate, normal human skin contains resident alphabeta T cells that get sequenced too, which complicates analysis of the scalp TCR repertoire. Compared with normal scalp, lesional scalp had higher clonality and more expanded CD8+ clones, particularly in alopecia totalis/universalis, a pattern that suggests antigenic drive. Shared TCR sequences between patients were less evident than in mice, which may be partly attributable to HLA diversity in the patient population.

The germline V gene (reference sequence) yields LNHDA for CDR1 and SQIVND for CDR2. The CDR3 runs 15 residues from the cysteine to the phenylalanine. Just the 45-base CDR3 DNA is kept, in frame starting at base 1. Between the V and J ends, shortened by 0 bases and 0 bases respectively, the junction contains 9 bases. The rearrangement joined TRBV19 to TRBJ2-7; no confident D gene assignment can be made. This TCR was recovered from a human donor with alopecia areata. Source: CD4+ T cells sorted from blood, taken at week 0. The CDR3 is CASSIDLRSSYEQYF. The bases read TGTGCCAGTAGTATAGATCTAAGGTCCTCCTACGAGCAGTACTTC.